This entry lists 21 T cell receptor beta chains sequenced from one sample in a study of OX40 agonist ivuxolimab in advanced cancers. Measured with immunoSEQ multiplex PCR; TCRdb has only the in-frame clones, and not every one. The profile shows about 73,000 clones, approximately 86% of them singletons. This material consisted of CD4+ or CD8+ T cells sorted from blood, taken in a trial of the OX40 agonist ivuxolimab. These receptors all stem from an adult with an advanced solid tumor such as melanoma, head and neck, liver or kidney cancer.

On this clone itself: Within the sample, other DNA sequences also encode this same CDR3. This sequence joins TRBV28 and TRBJ1-2; D is undetermined. Trimming removed 5 bases from V and 6 bases from J, with 7 bases in between. The CDR3 consists of 11 residues. Germline V gives CDR1 MDHEN, CDR2 SYDVKM. CDR3 residues: CASSLVDGYTF. In nucleotides, the CDR3 is TGTGCCAGCAGTCTTGTGGATGGCTACACCTTC.

The J gene is TRBJ1-5, the V gene TRBV6-6, with TRBD1 matching 7 bases. Germline CDR1 is MNHNY and CDR2 is SVGAGI (reference sequence). This CDR3 is 14 amino acids long. The V gene end was trimmed by 6 bases and the J gene end by 2 bases; junction bases not matched to a gene: 4. The DNA of the CDR3 is TGTGCCAGCAGACAGGGGATGGGCAATCAGCCCCAGCATTTT. This translates into CASRQGMGNQPQHF.

The chain employs TRBV18 and TRBJ2-2; D gene ambiguous. CDR1 and CDR2 (germline): KGHSH, LQKENI. Trimming cost V 4 bases and J 7 bases, with 10 bases left between them. This CDR3 contains 13 residues. The CDR3 DNA reads as TGTGCCAGCTCACGGTACGGTAGCGGGGAGCTGTTTTTT. Translation gives CASSRYGSGELFF.

This chain's CDR3 is CASSPRADSPLHF. The CDR3 DNA sequence: TGTGCCAGCTCCCCCCGGGCGGATTCACCCCTCCACTTT. The chain joins TRBV18 to TRBJ1-6, with D uncertain. The CDR3 is made up of 13 amino acids. V was shortened by 6 bases and J by 8 bases, with 11 bases between the two germline ends. Germline lookup yields CDR1 KGHSH and CDR2 LQKENI.

This clone was seen just once. The CDR3 DNA reads TGTGCCAGCAGACAGGGGGAAAACACTGAAGCTTTCTTT. It translates to CASRQGENTEAFF. The chain carries TRBV9 and TRBJ1-1; TRBD1 matches at 8 bases. The CDR3 has 13 amino acids. Germline V gives CDR1 SGDLS, CDR2 YYNGEE. The ends lost 5 bases at V and 2 bases at J; junction bases unmatched: 2.

J is TRBJ2-7 and V is TRBV7-6; D gene unclear. Trimming removed 1 base at V and 2 bases at J, with 6 bases between. Germline V gene sequence: CDR1 SGHVS, CDR2 FNYEAQ. CDR3 length equals 13 residues. The DNA for the CDR3 is TGTGCCAGCAGCTTAGACAGTACCTACGAGCAGTACTTC. Translated, it gives CASSLDSTYEQYF. Using reference TRBV7-6 and TRBJ2-7 for the parts outside the CDR3, the full variable domain is GAGVSQSPRYKVTKRGQDVALRCDPISGHVSLYWYRQALGQGPEFLTYFNYEAQQDKSGLPNDRFSAERPEGSISTLTIQRTEQRDSAMYRCASSLDSTYEQYFGPGTRLTVT.

V is TRBV28 and J is TRBJ2-3, with a possible D match to TRBD2 (6 bases). The CDR3 sequence is 18 residues long. The V and J ends lost 1 base and 2 bases respectively, with 19 bases between them. Germline CDR1 MDHEN, CDR2 SYDVKM. The CDR3 sequence is CASSLFPLSGRSTDTQYF. The CDR3 bases are TGTGCCAGCAGTTTATTCCCGCTAAGCGGGCGCTCCACAGATACGCAGTATTTT.

This rearrangement joins TRBV11-2 to TRBJ2-7; D unresolved. Germline loops: CDR1 SGHAT, CDR2 FQNNGV. The V end lost 1 base, the J end lost 6 bases, and 7 bases lay between the germline ends. The CDR3 length is 12 residues. In nucleotides, the CDR3 is TGTGCCAGCAGCTTAGGGTACGCCGAGCAGTACTTC. Protein sequence: CASSLGYAEQYF.

V usage is TRBV10-1 and J usage is TRBJ2-1; 11 nucleotides align to TRBD1. The V and J ends lost 5 bases and 2 bases, in that order; junction bases with no gene match: 5. There are 16 residues in the CDR3. CDR1 and CDR2 from the germline V gene are WNHNN and SYGVQD (reference sequence). The CDR3, as DNA: TGCGCCAGCAGTTCTGGACAGGGGGCCGCCTACAATGAGCAGTTCTTC. It codes for CASSSGQGAAYNEQFF.

The rearrangement links TRBV28 to TRBJ1-2; no firm D call. V was pared by 5 bases and J by 5 bases, with 6 bases between. Looked up from germline, CDR1 is MDHEN and CDR2 is SYDVKM. This CDR3 contains 11 residues. The CDR3 nucleotides read TGTGCCAGCAGTCAAAATTATGGCTACACCTTC. This codes for CASSQNYGYTF.

The gene calls are TRBV9 and TRBJ1-1; D gene unclear. Looked up from germline, CDR1 is SGDLS and CDR2 is YYNGEE. CDR3 length: 13 residues. The germline V and J ends were trimmed by 4 bases and 2 bases, with 9 bases remaining between them. This CDR3 reads CASSYRFNTEAFF. The CDR3 nucleotides read TGTGCCAGCAGCTATCGGTTTAACACTGAAGCTTTCTTT.

The chain combines TRBV7-3 with TRBJ2-2; 10 positions agree with TRBD2. Germline V gene sequence: CDR1 SGHTA, CDR2 FQGTGA. The V segment lost 2 bases and the J segment 0 bases; nucleotides outside the gene matches: 6. This CDR3 is built from 18 residues. The CDR3 DNA reads as TGTGCCAGCAGCTTAGCTACTAGCGGGGAGGCGAACACCGGGGAGCTGTTTTTT. As protein: CASSLATSGEANTGELFF.

This chain connects TRBV6-1 to TRBJ1-3, with D possibly being TRBD1 (6 bases). CDR1 MNHNS and CDR2 SASEGT come from the germline V gene. V shed 6 bases and J shed 1 base, with 13 bases lying between them. CDR3 length: 15 residues. CDR3 nucleotide sequence: TGTGCCAGCAGCCCCTTCAGGGGATCTGGAAACACCATATATTTT. Its protein product is CASSPFRGSGNTIYF.

The chain uses TRBV5-4 and TRBJ2-6; 10 bases line up with TRBD1. The germline gives CDR1 SGHNT, CDR2 YYREEE (reference sequence). J was trimmed by 1 base and V by 3 bases; bases with no gene match: 7. The CDR3 spans 18 residues. The CDR3 coding sequence is TGTGCCAGCAGCTCGGGGACAGGGGCAGGGTCTGGGGCCAACGTCCTGACTTTC. It encodes CASSSGTGAGSGANVLTF.

The rearrangement links TRBV7-6 to TRBJ2-6; 8 bases match TRBD1. Germline V CDR1 and CDR2: SGHVS, FNYEAQ. This CDR3 has 19 amino acids. Trimming removed 5 bases from V and 2 bases from J; junction bases left unmatched: 14. CDR3 in amino acids: CASSPRTGPFLPGANVLTF. CDR3 nucleotides: TGTGCCAGCAGCCCTCGGACAGGGCCCTTCCTACCTGGGGCCAACGTCCTGACTTTC.

The chain recombines TRBV4-3 with TRBJ1-2; D call uncertain. CDR3 length equals 15 residues. Germline CDR1 LGHNA, CDR2 YSLEER. Trimming removed 0 bases from V and 1 base from J, with 9 bases in between. The CDR3 sequence: CASSQEHFFNYGYTF. As DNA, the CDR3 is TGCGCCAGCAGCCAAGAACACTTTTTTAACTATGGCTACACCTTC.

This chain links TRBV5-1 with TRBJ1-2, with 7 bases fitting TRBD1. Germline CDR1 SGHRS, CDR2 YFSETQ. The junction had 7 bases not matched to a gene; V was cut back by 0 bases and J by 8 bases. The CDR3 spans 14 residues. CDR3 amino acids: CASSLAGQGVGYTF. CDR3 coding DNA: TGCGCCAGCAGCTTGGCCGGGCAGGGGGTAGGCTACACCTTC.

The chain uses TRBV6-1 and TRBJ2-6; 9 positions match TRBD1. There are 15 residues in the CDR3. V was pared by 6 bases and J by 4 bases, with 4 bases of the junction left unmatched. Germline CDR1 reads MNHNS; CDR2 reads SASEGT. CDR3 residues: CASSLQGAGANVLTF. CDR3 coding DNA: TGTGCCAGCAGCTTACAGGGGGCCGGGGCCAACGTCCTGACTTTC.

This sequence joins TRBV5-1 and TRBJ1-6, with a possible D match to TRBD1 (6 bases). This CDR3 is built from 15 residues. The V end was cut by 3 bases, the J end by 7 bases, with 14 bases between. Germline CDR1 and CDR2: SGHRS and YFSETQ. The CDR3 here is CASSYKDTGNSPLHF. Written as DNA, the CDR3 is TGCGCCAGCAGCTATAAAGACACAGGGAATTCACCCCTCCACTTT.

The rearrangement links TRBV6-5 to TRBJ1-2, with 9 positions matching TRBD1. The CDR3 covers 13 residues. Trimming cost V 5 bases and J 8 bases; bases outside gene matches: 6. Germline CDR1 reads MNHEY; CDR2 reads SVGAGI. The chain's CDR3 is CASSEQGAKGYTF. DNA of the CDR3: TGTGCCAGCAGTGAACAGGGGGCGAAAGGCTACACCTTC.

The chain links TRBV30 to TRBJ1-2, with D possibly being TRBD1 (5 bases). V was clipped by 1 base and J by 4 bases, with 7 bases between them. The germline CDR1 and CDR2 sequences are GTSNPN and SVGIG (reference sequence). The CDR3 spans 12 residues. This CDR3 reads CAWSEQVYGYTF. In DNA, the CDR3 is TGTGCCTGGAGTGAACAGGTCTATGGCTACACCTTC.